This T cell receptor (beta chain) was recovered during a study of T cells in women clearing cervical HPV infection. Whole-study context: Cases: HPV16-related CIN3 or worse on histology, a couple of invasive cancers. No precancer developed; the control's incident HPV16 infection cleared within 12 months. Study-level points and caveats: T-cell numbers per sample were unknown and may explain richness differences.

As for this clone: Antigen specificity is unknown. From the germline J gene comes the end of the CDR3, since the read stops 3 residues before it.

CDR3 size: 15 residues. The V gene's germline CDR1 is SNHLY and CDR2 FYNNEI. V trimming: 8 bases; J trimming: 0 bases; junction bases outside the gene matches: 6. Genomic DNA, averaging approximately 1,300 ng per sample, yielded TCR beta CDR3 via immunoSEQ. Produced via immunoSEQ multiplex PCR; TCRdb's table is partial and in-frame only. This repertoire includes tens of thousands of clones. The chain combines TRBV2 with TRBJ2-7, with TRBD2 matching 11 bases. This TCR was sampled from a woman aged 18-70 years with a cervical HPV16 infection that either progressed to CIN3+ or cleared (not recorded which). Input material: blood buffy coat. Here the CDR3 reads CASGLAGGVSYEQYF. The sequenced CDR3 bases are TGTGCCAGCGGATTAGCGGGGGGGGTCTCCTACGAG.